The T cell receptor (beta chain) described here comes from a study of response to subunit inactivated influenza vaccine. V was pared by 6 bases and J by 7 bases, with 13 bases between. This CDR3 comprises 13 residues. TCRdb ran MiXCR on the RT-PCR reads and lists one entry per CDR3 protein. Of about 540,000 distinct CDR3 sequences listed, approximately 22% are singletons. A further study also used this sample, focusing on T cells expressing NK-cell markers. As that study records: Beta-chain TCR cDNA was generated via 5'RACE template switching with UMIs. Researchers got TCR beta repertoires out of sorted CD3+CD56+NKG2C+, CD3+CD56+NKG2C- and CD3+CD56-NKG2C+ T cells. Sequencing covered eight donors, seven HCMV-seropositive and one seronegative. Several donors' CD3+CD56-NKG2C+ cells were dominated by the same clonotypes. HCMV specificity was not established for the expanded NKG2C+ T cell clones.

The TCR sequence derives from a man in his fifties or sixties who received an inactivated influenza vaccine. The genes are TRBV12-3 or TRBV12-4 and TRBJ1-5; no reliable D call. Source: CD4+ T cells sorted from PBMCs, taken 12 days after vaccination. The CDR3: CASSPAENQPQHF. Written as DNA, the CDR3 is TGTGCCAGCAGCCCTGCGGAGAACCAGCCCCAGCATTTT.